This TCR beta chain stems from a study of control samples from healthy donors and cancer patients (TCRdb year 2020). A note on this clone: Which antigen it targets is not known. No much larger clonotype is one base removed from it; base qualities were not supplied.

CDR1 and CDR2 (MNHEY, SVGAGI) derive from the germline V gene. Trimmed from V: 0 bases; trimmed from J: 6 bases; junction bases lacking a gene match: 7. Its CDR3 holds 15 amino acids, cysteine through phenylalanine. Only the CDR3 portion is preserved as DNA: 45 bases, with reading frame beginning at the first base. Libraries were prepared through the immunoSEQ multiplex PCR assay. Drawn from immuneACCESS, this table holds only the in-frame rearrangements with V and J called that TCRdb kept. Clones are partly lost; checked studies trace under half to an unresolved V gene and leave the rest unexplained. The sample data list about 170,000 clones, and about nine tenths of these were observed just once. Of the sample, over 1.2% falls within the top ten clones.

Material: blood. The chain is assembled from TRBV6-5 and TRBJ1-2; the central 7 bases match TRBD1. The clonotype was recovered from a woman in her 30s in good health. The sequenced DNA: TGTGCCAGCAGTTACTCGACGAGGGGGCTAGATGGCTACACCTTC. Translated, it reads CASSYSTRGLDGYTF.